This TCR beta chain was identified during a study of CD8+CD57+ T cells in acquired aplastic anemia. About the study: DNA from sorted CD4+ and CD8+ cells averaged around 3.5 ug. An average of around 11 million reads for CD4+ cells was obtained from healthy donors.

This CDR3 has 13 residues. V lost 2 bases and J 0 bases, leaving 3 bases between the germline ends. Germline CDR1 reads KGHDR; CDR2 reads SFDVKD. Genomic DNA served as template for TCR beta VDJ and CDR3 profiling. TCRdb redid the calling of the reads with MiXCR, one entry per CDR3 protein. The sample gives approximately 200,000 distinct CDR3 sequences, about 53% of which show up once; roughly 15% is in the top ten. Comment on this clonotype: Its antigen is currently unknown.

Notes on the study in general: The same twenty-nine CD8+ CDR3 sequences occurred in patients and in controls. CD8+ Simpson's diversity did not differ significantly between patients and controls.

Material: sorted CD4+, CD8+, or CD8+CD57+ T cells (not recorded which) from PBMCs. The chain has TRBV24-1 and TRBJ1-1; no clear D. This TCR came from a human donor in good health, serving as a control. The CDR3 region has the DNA TGTGCCACCAGTGATTCCATGAACACTGAAGCTTTCTTT. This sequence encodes CATSDSMNTEAFF.